What follows are 24 T cell receptor beta chains derived from one specimen sequenced in a study of blood T cells in healthy people across ages. A J-beta primer mix and a sample-barcoded 5' primer were used in a second PCR of roughly 6 to 11 cycles. Each CDR3 protein gets one entry after TCRdb re-called the 5' RACE reads with MiXCR. This repertoire shows about 780,000 distinct CDR3 sequences, about half found once; its top ten account for around 18%. The sample taken for sequencing was blood. The receptor source for this set is a man older than 75 in good health.

This chain connects TRBV4-3 to TRBJ1-1, with D maybe TRBD1 (5 bases). Germline lookup yields CDR1 LGHNA and CDR2 YSLEER. V dropped 0 bases and J dropped 7 bases, with 9 bases sitting between them. The CDR3 sequence is 13 residues long. The CDR3 sequence is CASSQEGLGEAFF. The CDR3 region has the DNA TGCGCCAGCAGCCAAGAGGGACTCGGTGAAGCTTTCTTT.

This clonotype was counted many times. V and J are TRBV20-1 and TRBJ2-3, with 13 bases aligning to TRBD2. J was trimmed by 2 bases and V by 1 base; bases with no gene match: 6. Germline CDR1 reads DFQATT; CDR2 reads SNEGSKA (reference sequence). CDR3 length: 17 residues. The CDR3: CSARAGLAGKNTDTQYF. CDR3 sequence (DNA): TGCAGTGCTAGAGCGGGACTAGCGGGGAAGAACACAGATACGCAGTATTTT.

In its sample, this clonotype was seen many times. J is TRBJ2-1 and V is TRBV4-3; D not resolved. Trimming pared 2 bases from V and 1 base from J, leaving 9 bases between. Germline V lookup: CDR1 LGHNA, CDR2 YSLEER. This CDR3 spans 15 amino acids. CDR3 sequence reads: CASSQRLVSYNEQFF. The CDR3 coding sequence is TGCGCCAGCAGCCAACGGCTGGTATCCTACAATGAGCAGTTCTTC.

The chain has TRBV28 and TRBJ2-3; 9 bases fit TRBD1. After removal of 10 bases from V and 3 bases from J, the junction contained 11 bases not matched to a gene. This CDR3 region has 15 residues. In germline, CDR1 is MDHEN, CDR2 SYDVKM. CDR3 loop: CANSRPGQGTDTQYF. The CDR3 coding sequence is TGTGCCAACAGCCGACCGGGACAGGGAACAGATACGCAGTATTTT.

This clonotype was recorded a few times. The chain uses TRBV29-1 and TRBJ1-2, with a possible D match to TRBD1 (6 bases). Trimming took 4 bases from V and 8 from J, leaving 20 bases between them. The CDR3 consists of 14 residues. Germline CDR1 reads SQVTM; CDR2 reads ANQGSEA. CDR3 residues: CSVGLGGQVGGYTF. The CDR3, as DNA: TGCAGCGTTGGCTTGGGGGGGCAGGTTGGAGGCTACACCTTC.

The CDR3 DNA sequence: TGCAGTGCTTCCCGACAGGGAATCTACGAGCAGTACTTC. Protein product: CSASRQGIYEQYF. The genes are TRBV20-1 and TRBJ2-7, with 7 bases matching TRBD1. The V gene end was trimmed by 5 bases and the J gene end by 3 bases; junction bases not matched to a gene: 7. The CDR3 covers 13 residues. Germline values: CDR1 DFQATT, CDR2 SNEGSKA (reference sequence).

This chain joins TRBV29-1 and TRBJ2-3; D might be TRBD1 or TRBD2, each matching 6 bases. This CDR3 has 15 residues. Trimming took off 1 base at V and 8 bases at J, with 19 bases between the two ends. Germline V gene sequence: CDR1 SQVTM, CDR2 ANQGSEA. Written as DNA, the CDR3 is TGCAGCGTTGAAGTTTCCGGAAGGGGGGTAGGTACGCAGTATTTT. Protein sequence: CSVEVSGRGVGTQYF.

This clonotype was counted between two and nine times. The chain links TRBV13 to TRBJ2-7, with 11 positions matching TRBD2. CDR3 length equals 16 residues. J lost 2 bases, V lost 2 bases, and 5 bases had no gene match. Looked up from germline, CDR1 is PRHDT and CDR2 is FYEKMQ (reference sequence). CDR3 in DNA: TGTGCCAGCAGCTTAAGAACGGGACTAGCGGCCTACGAGCAGTACTTC. Translation gives CASSLRTGLAAYEQYF.

J is TRBJ2-1 and V is TRBV4-2; 7 bases are shared with TRBD1. V lost 1 base and J lost 0; bases outside the gene matches: 6. CDR3 length: 17 amino acids. Germline CDR1 and CDR2: LGHNA and YNFKEQ. The CDR3 reads CASSQVGGYGSYNEQFF. The CDR3 DNA follows: TGTGCCAGCAGCCAAGTAGGGGGCTATGGCTCCTACAATGAGCAGTTCTTC.

The chain carries TRBV9 and TRBJ2-7, with 7 bases aligning to TRBD2. The V and J ends lost 0 bases and 7 bases, in that order; junction bases with no gene match: 13. CDR3 size: 16 residues. Germline V lookup: CDR1 SGDLS, CDR2 YYNGEE. Here the CDR3 reads CASSVASSGSYNEQYF. For the CDR3, the DNA is TGTGCCAGCAGCGTAGCGTCTAGCGGATCCTACAATGAGCAGTACTTC.

The rearrangement uses TRBV28 and TRBJ2-3; D call uncertain. CDR1 MDHEN and CDR2 SYDVKM come from the germline V gene. The V and J ends lost 6 bases and 2 bases respectively, with 15 bases between them. The CDR3 totals 15 residues. This CDR3 reads CASSQHILPTDTQYF. CDR3 DNA: TGTGCCAGCAGCCAACACATACTCCCCACAGATACGCAGTATTTT. Combining the CDR3 with reference TRBV28 and TRBJ2-3 gives the whole variable domain DVKVTQSSRYLVKRTGEKVFLECVQDMDHENMFWYRQDPGLGLRLIYFSYDVKMKEKGDIPEGYSVSREKKERFSLILESASTNQTSMYLCASSQHILPTDTQYFGPGTRLTVL.

The J gene is TRBJ1-1, the V gene TRBV9; TRBD1 agrees at 7 bases. This CDR3 is built from 14 residues. In germline, CDR1 is SGDLS, CDR2 YYNGEE. The V segment lost 5 bases and the J segment 4 bases; nucleotides outside the gene matches: 8. CDR3 amino acids: CASSSGQRGTEAFF. The CDR3 region has the DNA TGTGCCAGCAGTTCGGGACAGAGGGGCACTGAAGCTTTCTTT. Full variable domain (missing parts from reference TRBV9 and TRBJ1-1): DSGVTQTPKHLITATGQRVTLRCSPRSGDLSVYWYQQSLDQGLQFLIQYYNGEERAKGNILERFSAQQFPDLHSELNLSSLELGDSALYFCASSSGQRGTEAFFGQGTRLTVV.

This clonotype has only one observation. A much larger clone lies one base from this, so it may be a read error. The rearrangement links TRBV7-9 to TRBJ1-2; D is possibly TRBD1 (6 bases). The V end lost 1 base, the J end lost 3 bases, and 12 bases lay between the germline ends. The CDR3 loop spans 15 amino acids. CDR1 is SEHNR and CDR2 is FQNEAQ in the germline V gene (reference sequence). CDR3 amino acids: CASSLGAGADYGYTF. Written as DNA, the CDR3 is TGTGCCAGCAGCTTAGGGGCAGGGGCGGACTATGGCTACACCTTC. Based on the CDR3 plus reference TRBV7-9 and TRBJ1-2, the full variable domain is DTGVSQNPRHKITKRGQNVTFRCDPISEHNRLYWYRQTLGQGPEFLTYFQNEAQLEKSRLLSDRFSAERPKGSFSTLEIQRTEQGDSAMYLCASSLGAGADYGYTFGSGTRLTVV.

On this clonotype: Germline and junction disagree at one end, which may indicate a read error. The chain employs TRBV6-1 and TRBJ2-1; a possible D gene is TRBD1 (5 bases). The CDR3 has 15 amino acids. Per germline, CDR1 MNHNS and CDR2 SASEGT. CDR3 sequence reads: CACSEYRGSYNEQFF. The CDR3 region has the DNA TGTGCCTGCAGCGAATATAGGGGATCCTACAATGAGCAGTTCTTC.

For this clonotype: This may arise from a read error, as a much more abundant clone is one base away. The CDR3 loop is CTSSPPDSYNEQFF. CDR3 in DNA: TGTACCAGCAGTCCTCCTGACAGTTACAATGAGCAGTTCTTC. This chain links TRBV28 with TRBJ2-1, with D possibly TRBD1 on 5 matching bases. CDR3 length: 14 amino acids. CDR1 and CDR2 (germline): MDHEN, SYDVKM.

J is TRBJ2-5 and V is TRBV20-1, with D possibly being TRBD2 (5 bases). Per the germline V gene, CDR1 is DFQATT and CDR2 is SNEGSKA (reference sequence). This CDR3 region has 12 residues. V lost 5 bases and J lost 4, with 11 bases in between. The CDR3 sequence is CSAEGGRETQYF. In DNA, the CDR3 is TGCAGTGCTGAAGGTGGGAGAGAGACCCAGTACTTC.

The chain uses TRBV28 and TRBJ2-3; 11 bases match TRBD2. This CDR3 is 16 amino acids long. Germline CDR1 MDHEN, CDR2 SYDVKM. V was clipped by 5 bases and J by 3 bases; unmatched bases: 7. The CDR3 DNA sequence: TGTGCCAGCAGTGCAGCTAGCGGGAGGCTAACAGATACGCAGTATTTT. Amino acid sequence: CASSAASGRLTDTQYF.

Here the CDR3 reads CASSLDPAGVEQFF. The CDR3 DNA is TGTGCCAGCAGCTTGGATCCAGCAGGAGTTGAGCAGTTCTTC. V and J are TRBV5-5 and TRBJ2-1; D not certain. The germline CDR1 and CDR2 sequences are SGHKS and YYEKEE (reference sequence). V lost 0 bases to trimming and J lost 9 bases, with 13 bases between them. The CDR3 length is 14 residues.

The V call is TRBV28, the J call TRBJ1-5; D ambiguous. Germline V gene lookup returns CDR1 MDHEN and CDR2 SYDVKM. CDR3 size: 16 residues. The V and J ends lost 2 bases and 0 bases respectively, with 11 bases between them. CDR3 coding DNA: TGTGCCAGCAGTTTAATGGGGATGGATAGCAATCAGCCCCAGCATTTT. Its translation: CASSLMGMDSNQPQHF.

Only one count was recorded for this clonotype. An end of the junction does not agree with germline; a read error may underlie this. The chain couples TRBV7-9 to TRBJ2-7, with 7 bases identical to TRBD1. The CDR3 has 15 residues. Germline V gene lookup returns CDR1 SEHNR and CDR2 FQNEAQ (reference sequence). Written as DNA, the CDR3 is TGTGCCAGCAGCCAAGGAGACAGGGCCTCCGACGAGCAGTACTTC. It translates to CASSQGDRASDEQYF. The whole variable domain, filled in from reference TRBV7-9 and TRBJ2-7, reads DTGVSQNPRHKITKRGQNVTFRCDPISEHNRLYWYRQTLGQGPEFLTYFQNEAQLEKSRLLSDRFSAERPKGSFSTLEIQRTEQGDSAMYLCASSQGDRASDEQYFGPGTRLTVT.

This chain connects TRBV21-1 to TRBJ1-1; the listed D gene, TRBD1, was not tested against the DNA. TRBV21-1 is an annotated pseudogene. The CDR3 spans 14 residues. CDR3 coding DNA: TGTGCCAGCAGCAAGGACAGGGAAAACACTGAAGCTTTCTTT. Translated: CASSKDRENTEAFF.

This clonotype has at least ten counts. CDR3 in amino acids: CASRGGLPPNPYQETQYF. The CDR3 DNA reads TGTGCCAGCAGGGGTGGACTCCCTCCAAACCCGTACCAAGAGACCCAGTACTTC. J is TRBJ2-5 and V is TRBV5-6; TRBD2 is a possible D gene (5 bases). This CDR3 is 18 amino acids long. With 5 bases removed from V and 0 bases from J, the gap between germline ends came to 23 bases. Germline V gene data show CDR1 as SGHDT and CDR2 as YYEEEE. Complete variable domain (other parts from reference TRBV5-6 and TRBJ2-5): DAGVTQSPTHLIKTRGQQVTLRCSPKSGHDTVSWYQQALGQGPQFIFQYYEEEERQRGNFPDRFSGHQFPNYSSELNVNALLLGDSALYLCASRGGLPPNPYQETQYFGPGTRLLVL.

The chain employs TRBV9 and TRBJ2-3; no clear D. V shed 0 bases and J shed 2 bases, with 10 bases lying between them. The CDR3 contains 15 residues. The V gene's germline CDR1 is SGDLS and CDR2 YYNGEE. CDR3 coding DNA: TGTGCCAGCAGCGTAGATGGTGTCAACACAGATACGCAGTATTTT. Residues: CASSVDGVNTDTQYF.

This chain links TRBV7-9 with TRBJ2-1; a weak D match, TRBD2 (5 bases). The germline CDR1 and CDR2 sequences are SEHNR and FQNEAQ (reference sequence). The CDR3 has 15 amino acids. V lost 3 bases and J 4 bases, leaving 13 bases between the germline ends. The CDR3 sequence: CASSFMRVRYNEQFF. CDR3 coding DNA: TGTGCCAGCAGCTTCATGCGGGTTCGGTACAATGAGCAGTTCTTC.